The source of this T cell receptor (beta chain) is a study of T cell repertoires in cytomegalovirus infection. Study-level information: Public TCR beta signatures indicated both CMV infection and matching HLA type.

This clonotype was detected only a few times. Its antigen remains unknown. TCRdb redid the calling of the reads with MiXCR, one entry per CDR3 protein. The table has roughly 300,000 distinct CDR3 sequences, more than 20% seen once. Study findings and constraints: CMV carriers with the relevant HLA were identified by cumulative public TCR beta family frequency. CMV-specific HLA-C-restricted TCR beta clonotypes dominated the ex vivo response.

This clonotype was sampled from a human donor in good health (CMV status not recorded). Some clones in this sample may be carry-over from other donors' samples. The sequenced material came from PBMCs.

The CDR3 DNA sequence: TGCAGTGCTAGAGTCGGCGGACAGGCCAATCAGCCCCAGCATTTT. Its translation: CSARVGGQANQPQHF. V and J are TRBV20-1 and TRBJ1-5; 7 nucleotides match TRBD1. Germline V lookup: CDR1 DFQATT, CDR2 SNEGSKA (reference sequence). The length of the CDR3 is 15 residues. V was pared by 1 base and J by 3 bases, with 6 bases of the junction left unmatched.